This is a list of T cell receptor beta chains from one sample in a study of blood T cell repertoires in COVID-19. Measured with immunoSEQ multiplex PCR; TCRdb has only the in-frame clones, and not every one. The sample yields tens of thousands of clones, roughly four fifths seen once. Sequencing input: peripheral blood. Every receptor here comes from a human donor in a cohort sampled during active COVID-19. Each CDR3 is given with its conserved first and last residue. A D gene is named only where the DNA matches it firmly. Expanded clones are given a class, and other clones once, few, many or no size at all.

J	V	D	size	CDR3	DNA
TRBJ1-2	TRBV27	-	-	CASSFGLTYGYTF	TGTGCCAGCAGTTTTGGACTTACCTATGGCTACACCTTC
TRBJ2-6	TRBV5-6	-	-	CASSLGLSGANVLTF	TGTGCCAGCAGCTTGGGTCTCTCTGGGGCCAACGTCCTGACTTTC
TRBJ2-5	TRBV14	TRBD1	-	CASSQAKGGRETQYF	TGTGCCAGCAGCCAAGCGAAAGGGGGCAGAGAGACCCAGTACTTC
TRBJ2-5	TRBV27	TRBD2	-	CASSILAGGETQYF	TGTGCCAGCAGTATACTAGCGGGAGGCGAGACCCAGTACTTC
TRBJ2-1	TRBV7-2	-	-	CASSQGRYNEQFF	TGTGCCAGCAGCCAAGGCAGGTACAATGAGCAGTTCTTC
TRBJ2-3	TRBV4-3	-	-	CASSQGIPEGTWRPDTQYF	TGCGCCAGCAGCCAAGGGATCCCGGAAGGGACTTGGCGGCCAGATACGCAGTATTTT
TRBJ2-3	TRBV5-4	TRBD1	-	CASKARDRETDTQYF	TGTGCCAGCAAAGCCCGGGACAGGGAAACAGATACGCAGTATTTT
TRBJ2-2	TRBV11-2	TRBD1	-	CASSQQQGANTGELFF	TGTGCCAGCAGCCAACAACAGGGGGCGAACACCGGGGAGCTGTTTTTT
TRBJ2-7	TRBV2	-	-	CASSELPYEQYF	TGTGCCAGCAGTGAACTACCCTACGAGCAGTACTTC
TRBJ1-3	TRBV7-9	-	-	CASSFSADGNTIYF	TGTGCCAGCAGCTTTTCGGCGGATGGAAACACCATATATTTT
TRBJ2-1	TRBV20-1	-	-	CSASEGGWPYNEQFF	TGCAGTGCTAGTGAGGGGGGTTGGCCCTACAATGAGCAGTTCTTC
TRBJ1-5	TRBV7-6	-	-	CASSPTAGQPQHF	TGTGCCAGCAGCCCCACGGCGGGTCAGCCCCAGCATTTT
TRBJ2-7	TRBV5-8	TRBD2	-	CASSARTLAGWDPTSYEQYF	TGTGCCAGCAGCGCCCGAACGCTAGCGGGGTGGGATCCTACCTCCTACGAGCAGTACTTC
TRBJ2-3	TRBV9	TRBD2	-	CASSDTSGSSTDTQYF	TGTGCCAGCAGCGATACTAGCGGGAGCAGCACAGATACGCAGTATTTT
TRBJ2-5	TRBV5-1	TRBD1	-	CASSLGTGGLETQYF	TGCGCCAGCAGCTTGGGTACAGGGGGCTTAGAGACCCAGTACTTC
TRBJ2-2	TRBV9	TRBD1	-	CASSFQGALNTGELFF	TGTGCCAGCAGCTTCCAGGGGGCGCTGAACACCGGGGAGCTGTTTTTT
TRBJ2-2	TRBV18	-	once	CASRFNTGELFF	TGTGCCAGCCGGTTTAACACCGGGGAGCTGTTTTTT
TRBJ2-1	TRBV7-9	-	-	CASSPGSGTYNEQFF	TGTGCCAGCAGCCCGGGTTCAGGGACTTACAATGAGCAGTTCTTC
TRBJ2-1	TRBV9	TRBD2	-	CASSVGGGANEQFF	TGTGCCAGCAGCGTAGGCGGGGGGGCCAATGAGCAGTTCTTC
TRBJ1-1	TRBV5-1	TRBD1	-	CASSRMGQLNTEAFF	TGCGCCAGCAGCCGGATGGGACAGCTGAACACTGAAGCTTTCTTT
TRBJ1-5	TRBV27	TRBD1	-	CASSPLTGRLNQPQHF	TGTGCCAGCAGTCCCTTGACAGGGAGGCTCAATCAGCCCCAGCATTTT
TRBJ2-2	TRBV11-2	TRBD2	-	CASSLEWASGQTGELFF	TGTGCCAGCAGCTTAGAGTGGGCTAGCGGGCAGACCGGGGAGCTGTTTTTT
TRBJ1-3	TRBV2	-	-	CASSSDRWSGNTIYF	TGTGCCAGCAGTTCCGACAGGTGGTCTGGAAACACCATATATTTT
TRBJ2-2	TRBV5-1	-	-	CASSLRRGTPGTGELFF	TGCGCCAGCAGCTTGAGACGGGGGACCCCGGGGACCGGGGAGCTGTTTTTT
TRBJ2-6	TRBV19	-	-	CASSQDSKSGANVLTF	TGTGCCAGTAGTCAAGACAGTAAGTCTGGGGCCAACGTCCTGACTTTC
TRBJ2-1	TRBV6-1	-	-	CASSEAGGRGYNEQFF	TGTGCCAGCAGTGAAGCTGGAGGGCGGGGATACAATGAGCAGTTCTTC
TRBJ1-2	TRBV10-3	-	-	CAITLDSYNYGYTF	TGTGCCATCACCTTGGACAGCTATAACTATGGCTACACCTTC
TRBJ2-5	TRBV3-1/TRBV3-2	TRBD1	-	CASSQAVSGGLETQYF	TGTGCCAGCAGCCAAGCGGTCTCAGGGGGCTTGGAGACCCAGTACTTC
TRBJ1-6	TRBV15	-	-	CATSRGGDNSPLHF	TGTGCCACCAGCAGAGGGGGCGATAATTCACCCCTCCACTTT
TRBJ1-2	TRBV15	-	once	CATSRVGGEGYTF	TGTGCCACCAGCAGAGTGGGGGGAGAGGGCTACACCTTC
TRBJ2-7	TRBV15	-	-	CATSRYSSYEQYF	TGTGCCACCAGCAGGTACAGTTCCTACGAGCAGTACTTC
TRBJ1-5	TRBV29-1	TRBD1	-	CSVGNSGQGSNQPQHF	TGCAGCGTCGGAAACTCGGGACAGGGAAGCAATCAGCCCCAGCATTTT
TRBJ2-2	TRBV10-2	TRBD2	-	CASRASGGTGELFF	TGCGCCAGCAGGGCTAGCGGGGGGACCGGGGAGCTGTTTTTT
TRBJ2-1	TRBV2	TRBD2	-	CASSTKTSGGSYNEQFF	TGTGCCAGCAGTACGAAGACTAGCGGGGGGTCCTACAATGAGCAGTTCTTC
TRBJ2-5	TRBV7-2	TRBD1	-	CASSLGQTGQQETQYF	TGTGCCAGCAGCTTGGGACAGACAGGGCAACAAGAGACCCAGTACTTC
TRBJ1-1	TRBV6-6	-	-	CASSYSAGDTEAFF	TGTGCCAGCAGTTACTCGGCAGGGGACACTGAAGCTTTCTTT
TRBJ2-7	TRBV7-2	TRBD1	-	CASSRRTGRNSEQYF	TGTGCCAGCAGCCGGCGGACAGGGCGAAACTCCGAGCAGTACTTC
TRBJ1-1	TRBV19	TRBD1	few	CASSPPDRVNTEAFF	TGTGCCAGTAGTCCCCCCGACAGGGTGAACACTGAAGCTTTCTTT
TRBJ2-7	TRBV4-3	TRBD1	-	CASSRVPGQGAGEQYF	TGCGCCAGCAGCCGGGTCCCGGGACAGGGGGCGGGGGAGCAGTACTTC
TRBJ2-7	TRBV27	-	-	CASSWREGTYEQYF	TGTGCCAGCAGTTGGCGGGAAGGGACCTACGAGCAGTACTTC
TRBJ2-3	TRBV7-2	TRBD2	-	CASSLQRGGRDTQYF	TGTGCCAGCAGCTTACAACGGGGGGGCCGTGATACGCAGTATTTT
TRBJ1-5	TRBV12-3/TRBV12-4	-	once	CASGSSSGQPQHF	TGTGCCAGCGGATCTTCGAGCGGGCAGCCCCAGCATTTT
TRBJ1-1	TRBV7-3	-	-	CASSLTPGFTEAFF	TGTGCCAGCAGCTTAACCCCAGGGTTCACTGAAGCTTTCTTT
TRBJ2-2	TRBV28	TRBD1	-	CASSRGTGDTGELFF	TGTGCCAGCAGTCGCGGGACAGGGGACACCGGGGAGCTGTTTTTT
TRBJ2-7	TRBV18	TRBD1	-	CASSPLTGGRDEQYF	TGTGCCAGCTCACCACTGACAGGGGGCAGGGACGAGCAGTACTTC
TRBJ2-2	TRBV6-6	TRBD2	-	CAIRAGVGTGELFF	TGTGCCATACGAGCGGGAGTCGGCACCGGGGAGCTGTTTTTT
TRBJ1-2	TRBV20-1	-	-	CSASWLKGGSDYGYTF	TGCAGTGCTAGTTGGCTGAAAGGGGGATCAGACTATGGCTACACCTTC
TRBJ2-5	TRBV25-1	TRBD2	-	CASRPGGQETQYF	TGTGCCAGCAGGCCGGGGGGCCAAGAGACCCAGTACTTC
TRBJ2-1	TRBV5-5	-	-	CASSLSGTYNEQFF	TGTGCCAGCAGTCTTAGCGGAACCTACAATGAGCAGTTCTTC
TRBJ1-4	TRBV7-8	-	-	CASSRRTVGEKLFF	TGTGCCAGCAGCCGAAGGACAGTCGGTGAAAAACTGTTTTTT